The rows below give T cell receptor beta chains drawn from one sample of a study of technical replicates of blood from several donors. TCRdb's copy holds only in-frame clones and misses some; the assay was immunoSEQ multiplex PCR. This table has just over 80,000 clones, just over 95% appearing once. The sample comprised T cells isolated from PBMCs. These receptors all stem from a human donor in good health. Each CDR3 is given with its conserved first and last residue. Fields, in order: CDR3 protein, CDR3 DNA, clone size, D gene, J gene, V gene. D genes are given only for firm matches. Clone size is stated in some rows and not others, as once, few, many or a class when expanded.

CAWRVGRLIDESSTDTQYF	TGTGCCTGGAGAGTCGGGAGGCTTATTGATGAATCTAGCACAGATACGCAGTATTTT	-	TRBD2	TRBJ2-3	TRBV30
CASSLINTEAFF	TGTGCCAGCAGCTTAATAAACACTGAAGCTTTCTTT	-	-	TRBJ1-1	TRBV5-6
CATSLGAENTEAFF	TGTGCCACGTCTTTAGGGGCAGAAAACACTGAAGCTTTCTTT	-	-	TRBJ1-1	TRBV9
CASSQEAGGYTDTQYF	TGCGCCAGCAGCCAAGAGGCGGGAGGTTATACAGATACGCAGTATTTT	once	TRBD2	TRBJ2-3	TRBV4-3
CASRRGQGQRNTEAFF	TGCGCCAGCAGGCGGGGACAGGGTCAAAGGAACACTGAAGCTTTCTTT	-	TRBD1	TRBJ1-1	TRBV5-1
CASSPVFSTGELFF	TGTGCCAGCAGCCCCGTTTTTTCCACCGGGGAGCTGTTTTTT	-	-	TRBJ2-2	TRBV27
CASSAGLAGIYNEQFF	TGTGCCAGCAGCGCGGGACTAGCGGGCATATACAATGAGCAGTTCTTC	-	TRBD2	TRBJ2-1	TRBV9
CASSQVVVYLTDTQYF	TGTGCCAGCAGCCAAGTCGTAGTCTATCTCACAGATACGCAGTATTTT	-	-	TRBJ2-3	TRBV4-2
CASSELTGYGYTF	TGTGCCAGCAGCGAATTGACGGGATATGGCTACACCTTC	-	-	TRBJ1-2	TRBV9
CASSVGRGSYNEQFF	TGTGCCAGCAGCGTAGGGCGGGGCTCCTACAATGAGCAGTTCTTC	-	-	TRBJ2-1	TRBV9
CASSSPVDTQYF	TGTGCCAGCAGTTCCCCGGTAGATACGCAGTATTTT	-	-	TRBJ2-3	TRBV6-5
CASIGGFYEQYF	TGTGCCAGCATCGGGGGGTTCTACGAGCAGTACTTC	-	TRBD2	TRBJ2-7	TRBV28
CASSQGQVSYEQYF	TGCGCCAGCAGCCAAGGGCAAGTATCCTACGAGCAGTACTTC	-	-	TRBJ2-7	TRBV4-1
CASSVTGNEQFF	TGTGCCAGCAGCGTCACAGGCAATGAGCAGTTCTTC	-	-	TRBJ2-1	TRBV9
CASSRESSNTGELFF	TGCGCCAGCAGCCGGGAGTCTTCGAACACCGGGGAGCTGTTTTTT	-	-	TRBJ2-2	TRBV5-1
CASAWGGNQPQHF	TGTGCCAGCGCCTGGGGAGGTAATCAGCCCCAGCATTTT	-	-	TRBJ1-5	TRBV28
CASSFQGSGNTIYF	TGTGCCAGCAGCTTTCAGGGCTCTGGAAACACCATATATTTT	-	-	TRBJ1-3	TRBV11-3
CASSAEGTVTEAFF	TGTGCCAGCAGCGCAGAAGGGACAGTCACTGAAGCTTTCTTT	-	TRBD1	TRBJ1-1	TRBV9
CASSLGGGNQPQHF	TGTGCCAGCAGCCTAGGGGGGGGCAATCAGCCCCAGCATTTT	once	-	TRBJ1-5	TRBV11-2
CASSPGRGANYGYTF	TGTGCCAGCAGTCCCGGGAGGGGAGCTAACTATGGCTACACCTTC	-	-	TRBJ1-2	TRBV28
CASGTGGSGANVLTF	TGTGCCAGCGGGACAGGGGGCTCTGGGGCCAACGTCCTGACTTTC	-	TRBD1	TRBJ2-6	TRBV6-4
CASSLDGRETEKLFF	TGCGCCAGCAGCTTGGACGGACGGGAGACGGAAAAACTGTTTTTT	once	-	TRBJ1-4	TRBV5-1
CASSPAGFEETQYF	TGTGCCAGCAGCCCCGCGGGGTTCGAAGAGACCCAGTACTTC	-	-	TRBJ2-5	TRBV14
CSVGTSGIHNEQFF	TGCAGCGTTGGGACTAGCGGGATACACAATGAGCAGTTCTTC	-	TRBD2	TRBJ2-1	TRBV29-1
CASSETSGSYEQYF	TGTGCCAGCAGCGAAACTAGCGGGAGTTACGAGCAGTACTTC	-	TRBD2	TRBJ2-7	TRBV7-2
CASSGTGAYEQYF	TGCGCCAGCAGTGGGACAGGTGCGTACGAGCAGTACTTC	-	TRBD1	TRBJ2-7	TRBV10-2
CASSLFAGNEQYF	TGTGCCAGCAGCTTATTTGCAGGGAACGAGCAGTACTTC	once	-	TRBJ2-7	TRBV7-8
CASLPVIDRSLYEQYF	TGTGCCAGCCTACCCGTAATAGACAGGAGCTTATACGAGCAGTACTTC	-	-	TRBJ2-7	TRBV28
CASSPMRLGFSYEQYF	TGTGCCAGCAGTCCCATGAGACTCGGTTTCTCCTACGAGCAGTACTTC	-	-	TRBJ2-7	TRBV28
CASSEASRPGYEQYF	TGTGCCAGCAGTGAAGCGTCGAGGCCGGGGTACGAGCAGTACTTC	-	-	TRBJ2-7	TRBV6-1
CASSALAARRTDTQYF	TGTGCCAGCAGCGCCCTAGCGGCCAGGCGCACAGATACGCAGTATTTT	once	TRBD2	TRBJ2-3	TRBV7-9
CASSVEAGGSTDTQYF	TGTGCCAGCAGCGTAGAAGCGGGAGGAAGCACAGATACGCAGTATTTT	-	TRBD2	TRBJ2-3	TRBV9
CSVSRGGYAFF	TGCAGCGTTTCCAGGGGTGGATATGCTTTCTTT	few	-	TRBJ1-1	TRBV29-1
CASRLAWDRAYEQYF	TGTGCCAGCAGGCTTGCATGGGACAGGGCCTACGAGCAGTACTTC	-	TRBD1	TRBJ2-7	TRBV6-1
CASNPLAGSQETQYF	TGTGCCAGCAACCCACTAGCGGGGTCCCAAGAGACCCAGTACTTC	-	TRBD2	TRBJ2-5	TRBV27
CASSFPTGELFF	TGTGCCAGCAGTTTCCCTACCGGGGAGCTGTTTTTT	once	-	TRBJ2-2	TRBV6-5
CAILRVAGSYNEQFF	TGTGCCATCCTAAGGGTAGCGGGATCATACAATGAGCAGTTCTTC	-	TRBD2	TRBJ2-1	TRBV7-9
CASSSSRSTGELFF	TGTGCCAGCAGCTCAAGTAGGAGCACCGGGGAGCTGTTTTTT	-	-	TRBJ2-2	TRBV7-3
CSAVKGQALETQYF	TGCAGCGCCGTAAAGGGACAGGCCTTGGAGACCCAGTACTTC	-	TRBD1	TRBJ2-5	TRBV29-1
CAWRDKLGTGAYEQYF	TGTGCCTGGAGGGACAAACTAGGGACAGGAGCCTACGAGCAGTACTTC	-	TRBD1	TRBJ2-7	TRBV30
CASGQTVNTEAFF	TGCGCCAGCGGACAGACGGTGAACACTGAAGCTTTCTTT	-	-	TRBJ1-1	TRBV5-1
CASSQTSGNSYNEQFF	TGCGCCAGCAGCCAGACTAGCGGGAATTCCTACAATGAGCAGTTCTTC	once	TRBD2	TRBJ2-1	TRBV5-1
CAWRQGQGELFF	TGTGCCTGGCGGCAGGGGCAGGGGGAGCTGTTTTTT	-	-	TRBJ2-2	TRBV30